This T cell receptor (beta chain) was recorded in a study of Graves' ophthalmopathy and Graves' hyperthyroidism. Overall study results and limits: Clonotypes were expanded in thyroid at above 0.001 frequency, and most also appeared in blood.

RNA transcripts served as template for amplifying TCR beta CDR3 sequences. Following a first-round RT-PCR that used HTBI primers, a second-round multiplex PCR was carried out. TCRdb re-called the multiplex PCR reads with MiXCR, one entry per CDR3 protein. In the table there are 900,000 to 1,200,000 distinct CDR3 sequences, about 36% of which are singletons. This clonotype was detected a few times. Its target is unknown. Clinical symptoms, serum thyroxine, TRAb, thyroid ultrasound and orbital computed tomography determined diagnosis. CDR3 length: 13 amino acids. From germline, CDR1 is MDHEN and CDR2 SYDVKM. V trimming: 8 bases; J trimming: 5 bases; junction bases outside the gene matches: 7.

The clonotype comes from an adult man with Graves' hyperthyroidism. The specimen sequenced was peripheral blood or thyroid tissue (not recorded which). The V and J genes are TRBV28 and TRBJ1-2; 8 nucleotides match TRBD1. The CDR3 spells CASGQGQGYGYTF. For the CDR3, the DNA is TGTGCCAGCGGACAAGGACAGGGTTATGGCTACACCTTC.